These 19 T cell receptor beta chains originate from one sample sequenced in a study of cytomegalovirus exposure and HLA in healthy donors. PCR used 60 Vbeta primers and 13 Jbeta primers. Repertoires were generated with immunoSEQ multiplex PCR, while TCRdb's copy carries only in-frame clones and drops some. The sample holds 100,000 to 120,000 clones; over 65% are singletons and the top ten take over 10%. Specimen: PBMCs. The receptors stem from a man aged 25-45 years in good health and CMV-seropositive.

A few counts support this clone. This chain uses TRBV7-2 with TRBJ2-5, with D possibly being TRBD2 (7 bases). The CDR3 totals 14 residues. Germline V gene sequence: CDR1 SGHTA, CDR2 FQGNSA. The V and J ends lost 2 bases and 4 bases respectively, with 11 bases between them. CDR3: CASSLMGGAETQYF. CDR3 nucleotides: TGTGCCAGCAGCTTAATGGGGGGGGCAGAGACCCAGTACTTC. The whole variable domain, filled in from reference TRBV7-2 and TRBJ2-5, reads GAGVSQSPSNKVTEKGKDVELRCDPISGHTALYWYRQSLGQGLEFLIYFQGNSAPDKSGLPSDRFSAERTGGSVSTLTIQRTQQEDSAVYLCASSLMGGAETQYFGPGTRLLVL.

CDR3 sequence (DNA): TGCAGCGTTGGCAGTGACAGGTCCTACGAGCAGTACTTC. Translating it yields CSVGSDRSYEQYF. This chain joins TRBV29-1 and TRBJ2-7; possibly TRBD1 for D (6 bases). The V and J ends lost 4 bases and 1 base respectively, with 11 bases between them. The CDR3 has 13 residues. Germline CDR1 and CDR2: SQVTM and ANQGSEA.

This clone was seen a single time. The chain carries TRBV19 and TRBJ2-7, with D perhaps TRBD2 (6 bases). V was pared by 6 bases and J by 3 bases, with 15 bases between. The CDR3 totals 14 residues. From germline, CDR1 is LNHDA and CDR2 SQIVND (reference sequence). CDR3 DNA sequence: TGTGCCAGTAGCCAGGCGGGGTCGGTCTACGAGCAGTACTTC. Translated: CASSQAGSVYEQYF.

The count of this clone is one. At one end the junction does not follow the germline gene, possibly because of a read error. The chain joins TRBV5-5 to TRBJ1-6; D may be TRBD1 (5 bases). This CDR3 region has 11 residues. Germline lookup yields CDR1 SGHKS and CDR2 YYEKEE (reference sequence). For the CDR3, the DNA is TGTGCCAGCGGCGTCGGGGCGCGGGGCTCCTTT. It codes for CASGVGARGSF.

V usage is TRBV28 and J usage is TRBJ2-1; D gene uncertain. V was trimmed by 6 bases and J by 9 bases, leaving 9 bases between them. Germline-derived CDR1 and CDR2 are MDHEN and SYDVKM. The CDR3 totals 11 residues. CDR3 nucleotides: TGTGCCAGCAGCCTTGGCATTGAGCAGTTCTTC. Encoded protein: CASSLGIEQFF.

This chain uses TRBV2 with TRBJ2-5; D is possibly TRBD2 (5 bases). Germline lookup yields CDR1 SNHLY and CDR2 FYNNEI. This CDR3 has 14 amino acids. Trimming removed 6 bases from V and 3 bases from J, with 14 bases in between. The CDR3 DNA reads as TGTGCCAGCAGCTATACTAGTGGGGAAGAGACCCAGTACTTC. This gives the protein CASSYTSGEETQYF.

The sample holds a few counts of this clone. This chain connects TRBV28 to TRBJ2-3, with TRBD1 matching 10 bases. Trimming took 8 bases from V and 4 from J; bases not matched to a gene: 9. Germline CDR1 MDHEN, CDR2 SYDVKM. This CDR3 has 15 amino acids. CDR3 coding DNA: TGTGCCAGCTCTACTCCGGGACAGGGGCCAGATACGCAGTATTTT. This gives the protein CASSTPGQGPDTQYF.

This clone was counted once. This sequence joins TRBV27 and TRBJ1-4; 11 bases line up with TRBD1. This CDR3 region has 19 residues. Germline lookup yields CDR1 MNHEY and CDR2 SMNVEV (reference sequence). Losses at the gene ends were 3 bases for V and 3 bases for J; bases not matched to a gene: 12. CDR3 loop: CASSFRPPGQGGPNEKLFF. The CDR3, as DNA: TGTGCCAGCAGTTTTCGGCCCCCGGGACAGGGGGGACCTAATGAAAAACTGTTTTTT.

The chain couples TRBV18 to TRBJ1-4; D unclear. Germline loops: CDR1 KGHSH, CDR2 LQKENI. The V and J ends lost 4 bases and 0 bases respectively, with 9 bases between them. This CDR3 contains 15 residues. The CDR3 protein is CASSRTSPTNEKLFF. Written as DNA, the CDR3 is TGTGCCAGCTCACGGACTTCCCCAACTAATGAAAAACTGTTTTTT.

The rearrangement uses TRBV25-1 and TRBJ2-1; 9 positions match TRBD2. CDR1 is MGHDK and CDR2 is SYGVNS in the germline V gene. The CDR3 spans 14 residues. V lost 3 bases to trimming and J lost 9 bases; unmatched junction nucleotides: 6. This CDR3 reads CASSETLAGVEQFF. The DNA for the CDR3 is TGTGCCAGCAGTGAGACCTTAGCGGGGGTTGAGCAGTTCTTC.

The J gene is TRBJ2-7, the V gene TRBV7-8; tentatively, D is TRBD1 (7 bases). The CDR3 length is 14 residues. V was trimmed by 5 bases and J by 3 bases, leaving 14 bases between them. Germline V CDR1 and CDR2: SGHVS, FQNEAQ. The CDR3 is CASSPRRDSYEQYF. CDR3 DNA sequence: TGTGCCAGCAGCCCCCGGAGGGACAGCTACGAGCAGTACTTC. The full variable domain, in which reference TRBV7-8 and TRBJ2-7 provide the parts outside the CDR3, is GAGVSQSPRYKVAKRGQDVALRCDPISGHVSLFWYQQALGQGPEFLTYFQNEAQLDKSGLPSDRFFAERPEGSVSTLKIQRTQQEDSAVYLCASSPRRDSYEQYFGPGTRLTVT.

This rearrangement joins TRBV6-5 to TRBJ1-3; no firm D call. The germline V gene encodes CDR1 MNHEY and CDR2 SVGAGI. V lost 0 bases and J 0 bases, leaving 9 bases between the germline ends. The CDR3 spans 16 residues. This chain's CDR3 is CASSYSRLLSGNTIYF. For the CDR3, the DNA is TGTGCCAGCAGTTACTCGCGACTGCTCTCTGGAAACACCATATATTTT.

The CDR3 region is CAISEQLSGANVLTF. The CDR3 nucleotides read TGTGCCATCAGTGAGCAACTTTCTGGGGCCAACGTCCTGACTTTC. The chain combines TRBV10-3 with TRBJ2-6; no clear D. The length of the CDR3 is 15 residues. Germline V gene sequence: CDR1 ENHRY, CDR2 SYGVKD. V dropped 2 bases and J dropped 1 base, with 6 bases sitting between them.

This chain's CDR3 is CATSRDPGVNREKLFF. CDR3 DNA: TGTGCCACCAGCAGAGATCCGGGAGTCAATCGGGAAAAACTGTTTTTT. The V gene is TRBV15, the J gene TRBJ1-4, with unresolved D. Germline lookup yields CDR1 LNHNV and CDR2 YYDKDF (reference sequence). The V gene lost 0 bases and the J gene lost 8 bases, with 16 bases spanning the gap. The length of the CDR3 is 16 residues. Looking up the rest from reference TRBV15 and TRBJ1-4 gives the full variable domain: DAMVIQNPRYQVTQFGKPVTLSCSQTLNHNVMYWYQQKSSQAPKLLFHYYDKDFNNEADTPDNFQSRRPNTSFCFLDIRSPGLGDTAMYLCATSRDPGVNREKLFFGSGTQLSVL.

CDR3 sequence: CASGTDWNTGELFF. The CDR3 nucleotides are TGCGCCAGCGGAACGGACTGGAACACCGGGGAGCTGTTTTTT. The V and J genes are TRBV5-1 and TRBJ2-2; perhaps TRBD2 as D (5 bases). Per the germline V gene, CDR1 is SGHRS and CDR2 is YFSETQ. Trimming cost V 7 bases and J 1 base, with 11 bases left between them. CDR3 length: 14 residues.

The chain recombines TRBV10-2 with TRBJ2-1; 12 bases fit TRBD2. The CDR3 length is 18 residues. The V gene end was trimmed by 6 bases and the J gene end by 0 bases; junction bases not matched to a gene: 9. Germline assignment: CDR1 WSHSY and CDR2 SAAADI. The CDR3: CASRGLAGGHSSYNEQFF. In DNA form, the CDR3 reads TGCGCCAGCAGGGGGCTAGCGGGGGGGCACAGCTCCTACAATGAGCAGTTCTTC.

V gene TRBV10-3 combines with J gene TRBJ2-1, with D perhaps TRBD2 (6 bases). CDR1 and CDR2 (germline): ENHRY, SYGVKD. V was trimmed by 10 bases and J by 9 bases, leaving 13 bases between them. The CDR3 extends over 11 amino acids. The CDR3 spells CATNMGGEQFF. CDR3 nucleotide sequence: TGTGCCACCAACATGGGGGGTGAGCAGTTCTTC.

This clone appeared a few times. The gene calls are TRBV4-2 and TRBJ2-1; 9 nucleotides line up with TRBD1. Germline-derived CDR1 and CDR2 are LGHNA and YNFKEQ. After removal of 4 bases from V and 7 bases from J, the junction contained 14 bases not matched to a gene. The CDR3 totals 17 residues. The CDR3 region has the DNA TGTGCCAGCAGCCGGATCGGAGTGGGACAGGGCGAAAATGAGCAGTTCTTC. Encoded protein: CASSRIGVGQGENEQFF.

The chain is built from TRBV6-6 and TRBJ2-2; D is perhaps TRBD1 (6 bases). This CDR3 is 13 amino acids long. The V end was cut by 4 bases, the J end by 6 bases, with 9 bases between. Germline V gene lookup returns CDR1 MNHNY and CDR2 SVGAGI (reference sequence). The CDR3 is CASSSQGPGELFF. The CDR3 nucleotides read TGTGCCAGCAGTTCACAGGGCCCCGGGGAGCTGTTTTTT.